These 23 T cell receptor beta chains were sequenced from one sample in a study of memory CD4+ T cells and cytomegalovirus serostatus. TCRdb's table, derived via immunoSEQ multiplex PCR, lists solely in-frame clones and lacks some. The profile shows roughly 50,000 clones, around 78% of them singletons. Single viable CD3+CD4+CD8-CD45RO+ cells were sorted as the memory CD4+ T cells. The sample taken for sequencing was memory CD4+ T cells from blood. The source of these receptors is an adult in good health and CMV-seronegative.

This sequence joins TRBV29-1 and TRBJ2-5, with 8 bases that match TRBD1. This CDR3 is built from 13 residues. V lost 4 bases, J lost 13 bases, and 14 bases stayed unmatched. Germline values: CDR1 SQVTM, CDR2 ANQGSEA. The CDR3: CSVAQGVPDAGYF. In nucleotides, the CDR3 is TGCAGCGTTGCACAGGGGGTGCCAGACGCGGGGTACTTC.

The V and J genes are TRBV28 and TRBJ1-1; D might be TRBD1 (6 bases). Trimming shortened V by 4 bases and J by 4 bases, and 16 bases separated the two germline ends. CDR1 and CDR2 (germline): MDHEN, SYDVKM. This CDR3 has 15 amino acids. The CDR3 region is CASSWRQGLFTEAFF. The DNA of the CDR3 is TGTGCCAGCAGTTGGCGTCAGGGGTTGTTCACTGAAGCTTTCTTT.

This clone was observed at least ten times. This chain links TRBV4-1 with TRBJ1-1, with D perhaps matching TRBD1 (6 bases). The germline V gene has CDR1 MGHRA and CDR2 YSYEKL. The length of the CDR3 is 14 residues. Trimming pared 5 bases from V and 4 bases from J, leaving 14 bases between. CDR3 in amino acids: CASSWSGVGTEAFF. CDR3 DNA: TGCGCCAGCAGCTGGTCAGGGGTGGGCACTGAAGCTTTCTTT.

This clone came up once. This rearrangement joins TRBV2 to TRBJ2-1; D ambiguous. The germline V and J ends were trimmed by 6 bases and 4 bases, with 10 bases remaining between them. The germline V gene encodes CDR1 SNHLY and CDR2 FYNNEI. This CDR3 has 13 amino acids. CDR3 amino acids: CASRETRYNEQFF. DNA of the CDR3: TGTGCCAGCAGGGAGACTCGATACAATGAGCAGTTCTTC.

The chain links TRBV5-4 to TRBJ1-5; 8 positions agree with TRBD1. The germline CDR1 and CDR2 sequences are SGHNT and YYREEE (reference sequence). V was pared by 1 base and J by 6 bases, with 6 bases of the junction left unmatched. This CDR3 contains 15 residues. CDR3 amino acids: CASSLSGQAAQPQHF. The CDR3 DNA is TGTGCCAGCAGCTTGTCGGGACAGGCAGCTCAGCCCCAGCATTTT.

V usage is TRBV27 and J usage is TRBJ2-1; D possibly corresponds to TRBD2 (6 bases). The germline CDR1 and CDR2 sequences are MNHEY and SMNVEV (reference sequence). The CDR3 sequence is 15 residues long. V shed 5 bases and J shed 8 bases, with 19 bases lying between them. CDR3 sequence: CASSKGLSSRDEQFF. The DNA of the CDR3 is TGTGCCAGCAGTAAGGGACTTTCCAGCCGAGATGAGCAGTTCTTC.

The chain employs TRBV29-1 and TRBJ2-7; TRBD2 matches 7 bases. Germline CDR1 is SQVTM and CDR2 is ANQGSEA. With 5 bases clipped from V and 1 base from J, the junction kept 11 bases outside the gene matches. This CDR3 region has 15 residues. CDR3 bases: TGCAGCGTTCTAGGCGCTAGCGGTATGTCCTACGAGCAGTACTTC. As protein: CSVLGASGMSYEQYF.

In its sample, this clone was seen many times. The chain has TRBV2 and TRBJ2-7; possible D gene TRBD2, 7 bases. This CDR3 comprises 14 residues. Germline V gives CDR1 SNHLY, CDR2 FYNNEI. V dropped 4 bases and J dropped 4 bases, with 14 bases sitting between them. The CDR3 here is CASSVGGRGYEQYF. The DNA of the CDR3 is TGTGCCAGCAGTGTCGGGGGGCGCGGGTACGAGCAGTACTTC.

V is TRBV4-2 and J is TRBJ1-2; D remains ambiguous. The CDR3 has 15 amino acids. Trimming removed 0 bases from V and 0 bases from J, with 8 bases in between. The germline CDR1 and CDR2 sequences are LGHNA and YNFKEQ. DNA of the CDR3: TGTGCCAGCAGCCAAGAGAGGGTAGCTAACTATGGCTACACCTTC. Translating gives CASSQERVANYGYTF.

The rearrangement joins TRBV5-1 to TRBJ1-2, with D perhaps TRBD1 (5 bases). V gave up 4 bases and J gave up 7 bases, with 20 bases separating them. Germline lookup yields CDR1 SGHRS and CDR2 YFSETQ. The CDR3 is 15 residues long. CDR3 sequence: CASSLLTSGGSGYTF. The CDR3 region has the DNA TGCGCCAGCAGCCTCCTAACCTCTGGGGGGAGTGGCTACACCTTC.

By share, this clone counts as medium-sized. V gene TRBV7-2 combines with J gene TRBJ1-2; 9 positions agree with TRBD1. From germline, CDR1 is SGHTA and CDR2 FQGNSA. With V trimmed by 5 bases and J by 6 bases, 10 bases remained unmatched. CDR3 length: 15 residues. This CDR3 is CASSHGTGKVNGYTF. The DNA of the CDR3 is TGTGCCAGCAGCCATGGGACAGGGAAAGTGAATGGCTACACCTTC.

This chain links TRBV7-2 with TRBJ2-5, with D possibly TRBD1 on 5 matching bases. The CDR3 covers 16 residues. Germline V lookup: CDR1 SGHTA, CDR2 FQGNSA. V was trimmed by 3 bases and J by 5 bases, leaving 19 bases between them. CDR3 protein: CASSLKTVSVFETQYF. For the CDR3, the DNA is TGTGCCAGCAGCTTGAAGACAGTGTCGGTATTCGAGACCCAGTACTTC.

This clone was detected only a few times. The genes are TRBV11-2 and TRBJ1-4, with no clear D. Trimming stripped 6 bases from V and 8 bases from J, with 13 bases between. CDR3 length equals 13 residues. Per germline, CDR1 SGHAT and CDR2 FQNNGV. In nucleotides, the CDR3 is TGTGCCAGCAGTTTATTACTGGGAGAAAAACTGTTTTTT. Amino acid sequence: CASSLLLGEKLFF.

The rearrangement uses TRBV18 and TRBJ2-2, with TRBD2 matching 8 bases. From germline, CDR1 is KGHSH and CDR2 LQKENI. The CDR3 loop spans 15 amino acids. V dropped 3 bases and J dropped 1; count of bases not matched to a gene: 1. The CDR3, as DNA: TGTGCCAGCTCACCGGGACTAGTGAACACCGGGGAGCTGTTTTTT. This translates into CASSPGLVNTGELFF.

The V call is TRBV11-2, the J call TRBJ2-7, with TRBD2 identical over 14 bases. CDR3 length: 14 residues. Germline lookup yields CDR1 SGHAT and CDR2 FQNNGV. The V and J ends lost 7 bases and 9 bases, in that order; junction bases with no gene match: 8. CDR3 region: CASNRLAGGQTQYF. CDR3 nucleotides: TGTGCCAGCAACCGACTAGCGGGGGGGCAAACGCAGTACTTC.

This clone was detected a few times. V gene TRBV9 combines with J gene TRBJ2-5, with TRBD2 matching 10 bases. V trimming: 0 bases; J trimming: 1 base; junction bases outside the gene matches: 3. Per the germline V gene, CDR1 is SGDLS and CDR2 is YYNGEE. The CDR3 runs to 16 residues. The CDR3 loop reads CASSVAPSGGQETQYF. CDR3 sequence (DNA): TGTGCCAGCAGCGTAGCCCCTAGCGGGGGCCAAGAGACCCAGTACTTC.

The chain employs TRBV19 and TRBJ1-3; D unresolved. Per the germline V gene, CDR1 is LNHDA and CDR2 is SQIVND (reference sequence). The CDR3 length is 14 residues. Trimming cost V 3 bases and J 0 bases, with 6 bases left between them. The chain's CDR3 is CASSIASSGNTIYF. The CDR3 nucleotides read TGTGCCAGTAGTATCGCAAGCTCTGGAAACACCATATATTTT.

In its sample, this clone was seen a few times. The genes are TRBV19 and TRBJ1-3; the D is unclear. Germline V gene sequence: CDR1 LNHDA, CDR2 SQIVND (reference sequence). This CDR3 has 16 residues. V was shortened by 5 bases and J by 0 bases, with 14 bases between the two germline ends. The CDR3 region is CASSSWMKDSGNTIYF. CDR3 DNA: TGTGCCAGTAGTTCATGGATGAAAGACTCTGGAAACACCATATATTTT. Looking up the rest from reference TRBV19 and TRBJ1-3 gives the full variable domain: DGGITQSPKYLFRKEGQNVTLSCEQNLNHDAMYWYRQDPGQGLRLIYYSQIVNDFQKGDIAEGYSVSREKKESFPLTVTSAQKNPTAFYLCASSSWMKDSGNTIYFGEGSWLTVV.

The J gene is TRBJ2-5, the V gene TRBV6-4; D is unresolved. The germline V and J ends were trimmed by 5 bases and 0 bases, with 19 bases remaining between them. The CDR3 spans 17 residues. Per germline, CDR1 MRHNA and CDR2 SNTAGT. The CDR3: CASSSPVQACYQETQYF. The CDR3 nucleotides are TGTGCCAGCAGTTCACCTGTCCAGGCCTGCTACCAAGAGACCCAGTACTTC.

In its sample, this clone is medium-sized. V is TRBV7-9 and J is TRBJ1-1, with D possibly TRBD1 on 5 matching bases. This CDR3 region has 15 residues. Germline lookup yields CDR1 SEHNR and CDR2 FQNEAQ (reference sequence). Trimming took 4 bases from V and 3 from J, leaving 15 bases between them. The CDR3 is CASSSSGRGDTEAFF. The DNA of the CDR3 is TGTGCCAGCAGCTCGTCGGGAAGGGGTGACACTGAAGCTTTCTTT.

The DNA of the CDR3 is TGTGCCAGCAGTAGGCAGTACCAAGAGACCCAGTACTTC. The encoded protein is CASSRQYQETQYF. This chain connects TRBV6-1 to TRBJ2-5; D is ambiguous. This CDR3 has 13 residues. V was clipped by 5 bases and J by 0 bases, with 7 bases between them. The V gene's germline CDR1 is MNHNS and CDR2 SASEGT.

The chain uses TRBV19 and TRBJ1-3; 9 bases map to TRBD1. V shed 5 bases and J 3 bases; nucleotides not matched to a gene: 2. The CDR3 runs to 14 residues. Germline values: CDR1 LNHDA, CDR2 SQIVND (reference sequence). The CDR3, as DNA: TGTGCCAGTAGTGGACAGGGGTTTGGAAACACCATATATTTT. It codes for CASSGQGFGNTIYF.

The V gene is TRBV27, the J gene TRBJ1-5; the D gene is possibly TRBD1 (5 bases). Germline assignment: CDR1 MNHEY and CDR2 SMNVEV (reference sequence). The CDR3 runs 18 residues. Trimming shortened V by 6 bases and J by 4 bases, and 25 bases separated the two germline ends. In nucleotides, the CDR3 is TGTGCCAGCAGACTACTTGGGGCAGGGCGGAACCGGAATCAGCCCCAGCATTTT. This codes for CASRLLGAGRNRNQPQHF.